This T cell receptor (beta chain) was observed in a study of T cells after yellow fever vaccination. Each CDR3 protein is one row after TCRdb ran MiXCR on the 5' RACE reads. The profile covers around 180,000 distinct CDR3 sequences, with about 6% appearing a single time and just under 3% taken by the ten largest. Trimming left V 0 bases short and J 1 base short, with 9 bases between. The CDR3 is 15 residues long. Germline V gene sequence: CDR1 SGHTA, CDR2 FQGNSA. V and J are TRBV7-2 and TRBJ2-5; D uncertain. The clonotype originates from a man between 18 and 35 years old who received the YFV17D yellow fever vaccine. The specimen comprised CD4+ T cells sorted from PBMCs, sampled on the day of the first yellow fever vaccination. CDR3 sequence: CASSLAGTAQETQYF. The CDR3 bases are TGTGCCAGCAGCTTAGCGGGAACAGCCCAAGAGACCCAGTACTTC.